The subject of this entry is one TCR beta chain. These data originate in a study of blood T cell repertoires in COVID-19. Clones were sequenced by immunoSEQ multiplex PCR, and TCRdb holds only the in-frame ones, with some missing. This sample yields 100,000 to 150,000 clones, of which approximately 80% are seen a single time; roughly 4% belongs to the top ten. Germline V gene lookup returns CDR1 KGHSH and CDR2 LQKENI. Losses at the gene ends were 2 bases for V and 2 bases for J; bases not matched to a gene: 2. The CDR3 length is 16 residues. The rearrangement joins TRBV18 to TRBJ2-6, with TRBD1 matching over 8 bases. What was sequenced was peripheral blood. This clonotype originated in a woman aged 50 to 60 with acute or convalescent COVID-19. CDR3 sequence reads: CASSPTQGAGANVLTF. CDR3 bases: TGTGCCAGCTCACCAACACAGGGGGCTGGGGCCAACGTCCTGACTTTC.